These T cell receptor beta chains were read from a single sample in a study of human T cells and chemical hapten exposure. TCRdb re-called the RACE reads with MiXCR, one entry per CDR3 protein. Among 150,000 to 200,000 distinct CDR3 sequences, approximately 20% were seen once, and the ten largest hold under 8.5%. This sample comprised whole blood, obtained in connection with sensitization to the hapten diphenylcyclopropenone (DPC). The receptors here all came from a woman aged 50 to 60 with alopecia areata. Some clones in this sample may be carry-over from other donors' samples. The CDR3 runs from the conserved cysteine through the conserved F or W. Fields, in order: V gene, J gene, clone size, D gene, CDR3 protein, CDR3 DNA. The D gene is left open where the match is weak. Size is stated for part of the rows, as once, few or many counts, or as a class when the clone is expanded.

>TRBV27|TRBJ1-2|few|TRBD1
CASSVQGGPNYGYTF
TGTGCCAGCAGCGTACAGGGGGGTCCTAACTATGGCTACACCTTC
>TRBV6-6|TRBJ2-5|-|-
CASSYATGQETQYF
TGTGCCAGCAGTTACGCGACAGGTCAAGAGACCCAGTACTTC
>TRBV29-1|TRBJ2-7|many|-
CSVRLAYEQYF
TGCAGCGTGAGACTAGCCTACGAGCAGTACTTC
>TRBV29-1|TRBJ1-1|few|-
CSVDRGKMNTEAFF
TGCAGCGTTGATAGGGGGAAGATGAACACTGAAGCTTTCTTT
>TRBV6-5|TRBJ1-3|few|-
CASSRTSSSGNTIYF
TGTGCCAGCAGTAGGACGTCGAGCTCTGGAAACACCATATATTTT
>TRBV19|TRBJ2-1|-|TRBD2
CASSVLSGRGNEQFF
TGTGCCAGTAGTGTCCTGAGCGGGAGAGGGAATGAGCAGTTCTTC
>TRBV29-1|TRBJ2-3|-|TRBD2
CSVSAGGLTDTQYF
TGCAGCGTCTCAGCGGGAGGGCTCACAGATACGCAGTATTTT
>TRBV18|TRBJ2-7|few|TRBD1
CASSPGQGFHEQYF
TGTGCCAGCTCACCAGGACAGGGGTTCCACGAGCAGTACTTC
>TRBV27|TRBJ1-5|once|-
CASSTGTSWGNQPQHF
TGTGCCAGCAGTACCGGGACATCTTGGGGGAATCAGCCCCAGCATTTT
>TRBV20-1|TRBJ2-7|-|-
CSAHDSYEQYF
TGCAGTGCCCATGACTCCTACGAGCAGTACTTC
>TRBV9|TRBJ2-1|few|TRBD2
CASSVGLAGGEQFF
TGTGCCAGCAGCGTAGGACTAGCGGGAGGTGAGCAGTTCTTC
>TRBV2|TRBJ2-1|-|TRBD2
CASRAGSSGILSFSNEQFF
TGTGCCAGCAGGGCGGGGTCTAGCGGGATCCTAAGTTTCTCCAATGAGCAGTTCTTC
>TRBV7-6|TRBJ2-6|-|-
CASSWVRARSGANVLTF
TGTGCCAGCAGCTGGGTGAGGGCACGAAGCGGGGCCAACGTCCTGACTTTC
>TRBV7-2|TRBJ2-1|many|TRBD2
CASRSTSGRGWQFF
TGTGCCAGCAGATCCACTAGCGGGAGGGGCTGGCAGTTCTTC
>TRBV25-1|TRBJ1-2|-|TRBD1
CASGNRGLGYTF
TGTGCCAGCGGGAACAGGGGGCTTGGCTACACCTTC
>TRBV9|TRBJ2-2|many|TRBD2
CASSVETSGIRGELFF
TGTGCCAGCAGCGTAGAAACTAGCGGTATCCGCGGGGAGCTGTTTTTT
>TRBV12-3/TRBV12-4|TRBJ2-1|-|-
CASTGSAYNEQFF
TGTGCCAGTACAGGGTCAGCCTACAATGAGCAGTTCTTC
>TRBV20-1|TRBJ2-1|-|TRBD2
CSAQVTSVDNEQFF
TGCAGTGCCCAGGTTACTAGCGTTGACAATGAGCAGTTCTTC
>TRBV5-1|TRBJ2-3|-|-
CASKPAPGTDTQYF
TGCGCCAGCAAACCAGCGCCCGGCACAGATACGCAGTATTTT
>TRBV29-1|TRBJ2-3|few|-
CSVVQETRTDTQYF
TGCAGCGTTGTACAGGAAACTCGCACAGATACGCAGTATTTT
>TRBV12-3/TRBV12-4|TRBJ2-2|-|-
CASSLAGDTGELFF
TGTGCCAGCAGTTTAGCGGGTGACACCGGGGAGCTGTTTTTT
>TRBV28|TRBJ2-7|-|-
CASRAQTGTYEQYF
TGTGCCAGCAGAGCCCAGACAGGAACCTACGAGCAGTACTTC
>TRBV5-4|TRBJ1-1|few|TRBD1
CASSLGQGAMNTEAFF
TGTGCCAGCAGCCTAGGACAGGGGGCTATGAACACTGAAGCTTTCTTT
>TRBV29-1|TRBJ1-1|few|-
CSVPAGLNTEAFF
TGCAGCGTTCCGGCAGGCTTGAACACTGAAGCTTTCTTT
>TRBV23-1|TRBJ2-3|few|TRBD2
CASSQSIVQRGPDTQYF
TGCGCCAGCAGTCAATCGATCGTTCAGCGGGGCCCAGATACGCAGTATTTT
>TRBV29-1|TRBJ2-3|few|-
CSVEDSGSPSSDTQYF
TGCAGCGTTGAAGATAGTGGCTCACCCTCGTCAGATACGCAGTATTTT
>TRBV27|TRBJ2-7|few|TRBD1
CASSTGTGGYEQYF
TGTGCCAGCAGTACCGGGACAGGGGGCTACGAGCAGTACTTC
>TRBV19|TRBJ1-5|-|-
CASSVQGGYQPQHF
TGTGCCAGTAGTGTGCAGGGAGGGTATCAGCCCCAGCATTTT
>TRBV29-1|TRBJ1-1|-|-
CSVEEFTNTEAFF
TGCAGCGTTGAAGAATTCACGAACACTGAAGCTTTCTTT
>TRBV9|TRBJ2-2|-|TRBD2
CASSISGRGTGELFF
TGTGCCAGCAGCATAAGCGGGAGAGGCACCGGGGAGCTGTTTTTT
>TRBV25-1|TRBJ2-7|-|TRBD2
CASSDRGTSGNSYEQYF
TGTGCCAGCAGTGACCGAGGGACTAGCGGCAACTCCTACGAGCAGTACTTC
>TRBV5-1|TRBJ1-4|-|-
CASSLDGVNEKLFF
TGCGCCAGCAGCTTGGATGGGGTTAATGAAAAACTGTTTTTT
>TRBV2|TRBJ2-1|-|TRBD2
CASSRDSSGGGNEQFF
TGTGCCAGCAGTCGGGACTCCTCGGGAGGGGGAAATGAGCAGTTCTTC
>TRBV7-2|TRBJ2-5|once|-
CASSSRGRAGGRETQYF
TGTGCCAGCAGCTCCCGAGGAAGGGCAGGGGGGCGTGAGACCCAGTACTTC
>TRBV7-2|TRBJ2-3|few|-
CASSLVTGDTQYF
TGTGCCAGCAGCTTAGTTACGGGAGATACGCAGTATTTT
>TRBV6-2/TRBV6-3|TRBJ1-1|few|TRBD1
CASSYSRTGEYRAEAFF
TGTGCCAGCAGTTACTCGAGGACAGGGGAATACAGGGCTGAAGCTTTCTTT
>TRBV5-1|TRBJ1-2|-|TRBD1
CASSLDGTATNYGYTF
TGCGCCAGCAGCTTGGATGGGACAGCAACTAACTATGGCTACACCTTC
>TRBV12-3/TRBV12-4|TRBJ1-4|-|TRBD1
CASRHGTANEKLFF
TGTGCCAGCAGACACGGGACAGCTAATGAAAAACTGTTTTTT
>TRBV29-1|TRBJ2-3|-|-
CSVEGELDTQYF
TGCAGCGTTGAAGGGGAGCTAGATACGCAGTATTTT
>TRBV7-9|TRBJ2-2|many|-
CASSFLGTGELFF
TGTGCCAGCAGCTTCCTGGGCACCGGGGAGCTGTTTTTT